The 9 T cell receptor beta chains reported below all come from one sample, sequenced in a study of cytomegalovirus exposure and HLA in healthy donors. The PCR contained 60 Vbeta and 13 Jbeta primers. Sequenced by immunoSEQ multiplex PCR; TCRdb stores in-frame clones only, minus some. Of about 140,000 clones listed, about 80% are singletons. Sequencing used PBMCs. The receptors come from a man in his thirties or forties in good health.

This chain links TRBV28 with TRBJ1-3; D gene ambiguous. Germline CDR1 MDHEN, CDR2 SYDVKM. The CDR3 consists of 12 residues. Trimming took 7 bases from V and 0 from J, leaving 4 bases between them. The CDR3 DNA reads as TGTGCCAGCACCCGCTCTGGAAACACCATATATTTT. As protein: CASTRSGNTIYF.

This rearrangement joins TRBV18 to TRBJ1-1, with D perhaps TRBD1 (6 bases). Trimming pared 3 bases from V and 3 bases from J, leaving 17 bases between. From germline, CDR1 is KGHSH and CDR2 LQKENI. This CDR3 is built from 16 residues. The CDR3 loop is CASSPLLRGVDTEAFF. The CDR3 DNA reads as TGTGCCAGCTCACCGCTGCTCAGGGGCGTCGACACTGAAGCTTTCTTT.

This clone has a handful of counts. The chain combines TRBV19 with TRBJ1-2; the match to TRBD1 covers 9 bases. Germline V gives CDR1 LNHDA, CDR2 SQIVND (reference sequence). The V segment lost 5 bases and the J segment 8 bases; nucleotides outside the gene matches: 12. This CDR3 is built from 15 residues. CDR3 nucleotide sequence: TGTGCCAGTAGTCTTTCACCGGGACAGGGCTGGGGCTACACCTTC. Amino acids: CASSLSPGQGWGYTF.

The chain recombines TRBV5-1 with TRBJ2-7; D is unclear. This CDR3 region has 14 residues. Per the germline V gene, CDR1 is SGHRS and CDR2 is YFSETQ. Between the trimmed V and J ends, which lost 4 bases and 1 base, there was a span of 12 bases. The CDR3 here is CASSISTGSYEQYF. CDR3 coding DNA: TGCGCCAGCAGCATCTCGACGGGTTCCTACGAGCAGTACTTC.

CDR3 sequence: CASSYSGVGYGYTF. CDR3 sequence (DNA): TGTGCCAGCAGTTACTCAGGGGTTGGCTATGGCTACACCTTC. The chain recombines TRBV6-5 with TRBJ1-2; possible D gene TRBD1, 5 bases. The CDR3 is made up of 14 amino acids. Deletions cut 0 bases from V and 4 bases from J, with 9 bases between. Germline CDR1 reads MNHEY; CDR2 reads SVGAGI.

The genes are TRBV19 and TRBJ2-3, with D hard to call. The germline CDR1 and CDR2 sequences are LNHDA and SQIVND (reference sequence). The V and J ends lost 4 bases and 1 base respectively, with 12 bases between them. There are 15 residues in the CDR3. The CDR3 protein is CASSNRDLGTDTQYF. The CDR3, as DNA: TGTGCCAGTAGTAACCGCGACCTAGGCACAGATACGCAGTATTTT.

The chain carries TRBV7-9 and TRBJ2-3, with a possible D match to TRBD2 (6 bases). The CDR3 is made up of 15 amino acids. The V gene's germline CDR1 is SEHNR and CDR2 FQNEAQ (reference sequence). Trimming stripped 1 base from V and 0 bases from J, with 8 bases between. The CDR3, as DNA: TGTGCCAGCAGCTTAGACGGGACTAGCACAGATACGCAGTATTTT. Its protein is CASSLDGTSTDTQYF.

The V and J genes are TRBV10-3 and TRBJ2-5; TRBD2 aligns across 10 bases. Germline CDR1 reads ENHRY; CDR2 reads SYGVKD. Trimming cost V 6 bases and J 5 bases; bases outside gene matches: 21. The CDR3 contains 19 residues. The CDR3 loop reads CAISEGRLAGGTAGETQYF. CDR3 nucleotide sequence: TGTGCCATCAGCGAGGGCCGACTAGCGGGCGGGACCGCAGGTGAGACCCAGTACTTC.

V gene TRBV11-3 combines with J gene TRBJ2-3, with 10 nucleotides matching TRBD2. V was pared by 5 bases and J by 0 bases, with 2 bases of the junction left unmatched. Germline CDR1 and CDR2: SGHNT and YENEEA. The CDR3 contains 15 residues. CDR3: CASSQTSGSTDTQYF. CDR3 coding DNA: TGTGCCAGCAGCCAGACTAGCGGGAGCACAGATACGCAGTATTTT.